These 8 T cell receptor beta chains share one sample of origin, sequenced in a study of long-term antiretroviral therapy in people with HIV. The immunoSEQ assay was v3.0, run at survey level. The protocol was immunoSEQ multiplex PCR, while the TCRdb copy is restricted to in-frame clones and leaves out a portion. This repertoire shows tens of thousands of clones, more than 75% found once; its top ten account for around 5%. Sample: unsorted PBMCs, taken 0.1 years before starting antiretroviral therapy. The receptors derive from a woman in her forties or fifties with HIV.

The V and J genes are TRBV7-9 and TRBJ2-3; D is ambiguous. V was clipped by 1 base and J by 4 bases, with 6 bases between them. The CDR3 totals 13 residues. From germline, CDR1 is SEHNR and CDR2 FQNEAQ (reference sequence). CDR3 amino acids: CASSLDGPDTQYF. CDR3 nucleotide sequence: TGTGCCAGCAGCTTAGACGGCCCAGATACGCAGTATTTT.

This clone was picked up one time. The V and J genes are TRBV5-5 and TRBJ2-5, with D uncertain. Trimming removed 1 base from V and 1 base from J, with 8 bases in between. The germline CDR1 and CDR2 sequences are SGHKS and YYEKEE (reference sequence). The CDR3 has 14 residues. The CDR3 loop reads CASSLSPAQETQYF. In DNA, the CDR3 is TGTGCCAGCAGCTTGTCGCCGGCCCAAGAGACCCAGTACTTC.

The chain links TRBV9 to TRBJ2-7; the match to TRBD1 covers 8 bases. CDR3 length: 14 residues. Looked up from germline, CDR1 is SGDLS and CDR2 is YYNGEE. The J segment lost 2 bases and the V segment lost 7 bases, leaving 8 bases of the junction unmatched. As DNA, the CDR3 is TGTGCCAGCGGACAGGGTATTGACCCCTACGAGCAGTACTTC. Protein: CASGQGIDPYEQYF.

This chain's CDR3 is CASSPTGQGINYGYTF. DNA of the CDR3: TGTGCCAGCAGCCCCACGGGACAGGGGATTAACTATGGCTACACCTTC. The V and J genes are TRBV9 and TRBJ1-2; 10 bases match TRBD1. The V and J ends lost 4 bases and 1 base, in that order; junction bases with no gene match: 7. The CDR3 runs to 16 residues. Germline loops: CDR1 SGDLS, CDR2 YYNGEE.

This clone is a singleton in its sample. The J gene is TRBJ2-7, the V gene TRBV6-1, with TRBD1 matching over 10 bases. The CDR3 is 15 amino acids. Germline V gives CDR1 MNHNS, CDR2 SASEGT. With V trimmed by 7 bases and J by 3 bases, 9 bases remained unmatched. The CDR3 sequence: CASMNPDRGYYEQYF. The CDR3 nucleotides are TGTGCCAGCATGAACCCGGACAGGGGGTACTACGAGCAGTACTTC.

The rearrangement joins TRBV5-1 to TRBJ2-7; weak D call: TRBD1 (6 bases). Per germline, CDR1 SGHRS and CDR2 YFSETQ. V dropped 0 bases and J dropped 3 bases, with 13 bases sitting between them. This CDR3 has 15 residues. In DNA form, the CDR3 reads TGCGCCAGCAGCTTGGGGCAGGGGTCTTACTACGAGCAGTACTTC. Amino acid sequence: CASSLGQGSYYEQYF.

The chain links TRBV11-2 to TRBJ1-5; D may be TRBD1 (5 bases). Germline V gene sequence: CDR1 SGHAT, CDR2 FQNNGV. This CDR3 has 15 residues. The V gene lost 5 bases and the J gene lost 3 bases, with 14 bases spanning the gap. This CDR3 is CASSLGTAHNQPQHF. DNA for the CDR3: TGTGCCAGCAGCCTTGGGACGGCTCACAATCAGCCCCAGCATTTT.

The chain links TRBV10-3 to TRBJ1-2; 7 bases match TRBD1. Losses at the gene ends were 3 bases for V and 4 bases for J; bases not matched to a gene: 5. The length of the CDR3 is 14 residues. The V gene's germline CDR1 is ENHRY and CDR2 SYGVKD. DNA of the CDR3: TGTGCCATCAGTGAAGCCAACAGGGGCTATGGCTACACCTTC. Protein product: CAISEANRGYGYTF.